The rows below give T cell receptor beta chains drawn from one sample of a study of T cell repertoires in cytomegalovirus infection. Using its own MiXCR run on the reads, TCRdb lists one record per CDR3 protein. The sample carries some 940,000 distinct CDR3 sequences, around 31% recorded once. Their recognized antigens are unknown. Source: cultured CD8+ T cells from PBMCs, taken from culture after CMV antigen stimulation. Source of these receptors: a human donor in good health (CMV status not recorded). Some clones in this sample may be carry-over from other donors' samples. CDR3s leave out the opening cysteine and the closing phenylalanine or tryptophan. A D gene is named only where the DNA matches it firmly.

v_gene	d_gene	j_gene	CDR3aa
TRBV25-1	TRBD1	TRBJ1-1	ASSEYFGGQVEAF
TRBV7-8	.	TRBJ1-1	ASSLDVGGYTEAF
TRBV3-1	.	TRBJ1-4	ASSQVPQGFNEKLF
TRBV2	.	TRBJ1-6	ASSPGGTYNSPLH
TRBV29-1	.	TRBJ2-3	SFVALSTDTQY
TRBV5-1	TRBD2	TRBJ2-1	ASSSGLAGGQKTNEQF
TRBV20-1	.	TRBJ2-1	SGGAGAQSSYNEQF
TRBV7-6	.	TRBJ2-5	ASSLVGYQETQY
TRBV12-3/TRBV12-4	TRBD1	TRBJ2-3	ASSYQGAMTDTQY
TRBV7-6	.	TRBJ1-4	ASSPLAEKLF
TRBV20-1	TRBD2	TRBJ2-3	SASYLAGGFGTDTQY
TRBV6-5	TRBD2	TRBJ2-1	ASSYGGWVAGYNEQF
TRBV6-6	.	TRBJ2-2	ASRNGVTGELF
TRBV4-2	TRBD2	TRBJ2-6	ASSQDNSGGIFTSGANVLT
TRBV27	.	TRBJ1-5	ATGGQLDQPQH
TRBV29-1	.	TRBJ2-6	SVVARQSSGANVLT
TRBV7-9	.	TRBJ1-1	ASRSSLNTEAF
TRBV3-1	TRBD1	TRBJ1-2	ASSQDDGTSSDRVGYT
TRBV4-3	.	TRBJ1-5	ASSQDRRANQPQH
TRBV27	TRBD1	TRBJ2-3	ASSSDRGYTDTQY
TRBV5-1	.	TRBJ2-7	ASSLQGLGSYEQY
TRBV2	.	TRBJ2-7	ASTPKDISYAYEQY
TRBV12-3/TRBV12-4	.	TRBJ1-2	ASSRPAGDYGYT
TRBV5-1	TRBD2	TRBJ2-1	ASSPRGGEYNEQF
TRBV19	TRBD2	TRBJ2-1	ATKALADYNEQF
TRBV7-3	.	TRBJ2-3	ASSSTGTPADTQY
TRBV19	.	TRBJ1-2	ASSIAPRMGYT
TRBV4-1	.	TRBJ1-5	ASSQEATPSAALPQH
TRBV4-3	TRBD2	TRBJ2-5	ASSHLFSGEVTQY
TRBV9	.	TRBJ2-2	ASRIGLNTGELF
TRBV6-8	TRBD2	TRBJ2-3	ASSYSIAGGPEGDTQY
TRBV6-1	.	TRBJ2-1	ASSEALAWSSYNEQF
TRBV15	.	TRBJ2-1	ATSRDLRTRTENDEQF
TRBV7-9	.	TRBJ2-7	ASSSPTIYEQY
TRBV4-1	.	TRBJ2-7	ASSQGGLNYEQY
TRBV2	.	TRBJ1-1	ASPAGANTEAF
TRBV19	.	TRBJ1-1	ASSQGPTEAF